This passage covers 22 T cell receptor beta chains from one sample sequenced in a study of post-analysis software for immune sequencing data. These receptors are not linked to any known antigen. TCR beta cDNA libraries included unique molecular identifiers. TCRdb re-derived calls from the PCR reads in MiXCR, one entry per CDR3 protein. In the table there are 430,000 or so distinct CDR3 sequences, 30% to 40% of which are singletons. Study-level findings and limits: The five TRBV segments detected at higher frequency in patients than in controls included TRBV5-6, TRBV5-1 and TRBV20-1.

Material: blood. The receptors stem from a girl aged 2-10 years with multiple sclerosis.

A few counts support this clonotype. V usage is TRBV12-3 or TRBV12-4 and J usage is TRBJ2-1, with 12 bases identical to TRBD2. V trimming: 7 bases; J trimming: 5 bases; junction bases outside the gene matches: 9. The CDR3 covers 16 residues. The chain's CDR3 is CASTRLAGAQHNEQFF. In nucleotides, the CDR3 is TGTGCCAGCACACGACTAGCGGGGGCCCAGCACAATGAGCAGTTCTTC.

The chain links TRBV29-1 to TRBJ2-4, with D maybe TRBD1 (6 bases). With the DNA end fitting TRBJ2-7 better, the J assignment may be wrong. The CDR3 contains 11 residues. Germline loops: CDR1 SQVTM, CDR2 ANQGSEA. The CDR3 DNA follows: TGCAGCGTTGCGGACAGTCCCGAGCAGTACTTC. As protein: CSVADSPEQYF.

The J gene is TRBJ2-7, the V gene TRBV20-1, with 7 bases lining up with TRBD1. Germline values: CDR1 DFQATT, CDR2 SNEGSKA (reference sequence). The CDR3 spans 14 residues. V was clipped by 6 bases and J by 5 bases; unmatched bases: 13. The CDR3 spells CSAKSGAGGNEQYF. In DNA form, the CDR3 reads TGCAGTGCAAAATCTGGGGCAGGGGGAAACGAGCAGTACTTC.

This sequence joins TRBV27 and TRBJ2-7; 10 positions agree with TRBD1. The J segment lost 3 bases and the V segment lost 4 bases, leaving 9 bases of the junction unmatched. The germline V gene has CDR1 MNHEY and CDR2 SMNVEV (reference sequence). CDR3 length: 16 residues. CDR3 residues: CASSSTGTGVDYEQYF. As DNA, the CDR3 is TGTGCCAGCAGTTCAACCGGGACAGGGGTCGACTACGAGCAGTACTTC.

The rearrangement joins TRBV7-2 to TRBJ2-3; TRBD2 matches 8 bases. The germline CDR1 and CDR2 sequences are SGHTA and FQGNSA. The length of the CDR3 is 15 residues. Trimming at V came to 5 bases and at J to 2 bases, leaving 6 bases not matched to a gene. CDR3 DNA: TGTGCCAGCAGCGCAAGCGGGGGTTACACAGATACGCAGTATTTT. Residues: CASSASGGYTDTQYF.

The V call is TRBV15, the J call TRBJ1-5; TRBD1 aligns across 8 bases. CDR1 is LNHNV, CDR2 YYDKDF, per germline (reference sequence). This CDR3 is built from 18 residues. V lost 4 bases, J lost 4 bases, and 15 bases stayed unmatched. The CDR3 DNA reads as TGTGCCACCAGCAATGAGGACAGGGCCCCTCCGGGGAATCAGCCCCAGCATTTT. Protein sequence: CATSNEDRAPPGNQPQHF.

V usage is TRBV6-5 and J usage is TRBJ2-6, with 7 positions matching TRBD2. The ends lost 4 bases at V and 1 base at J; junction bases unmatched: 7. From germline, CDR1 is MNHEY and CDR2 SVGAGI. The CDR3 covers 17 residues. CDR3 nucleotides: TGTGCCAGCAGTTGGGCGGGAGTCGCTTCTGGGGCCAACGTCCTGACTTTC. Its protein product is CASSWAGVASGANVLTF.

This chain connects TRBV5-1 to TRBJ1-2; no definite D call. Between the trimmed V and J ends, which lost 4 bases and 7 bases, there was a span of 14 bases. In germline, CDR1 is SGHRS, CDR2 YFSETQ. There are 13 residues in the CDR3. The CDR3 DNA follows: TGCGCCAGCAGCGGCGTAACAGCTGGTGGCTACACCTTC. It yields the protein CASSGVTAGGYTF.

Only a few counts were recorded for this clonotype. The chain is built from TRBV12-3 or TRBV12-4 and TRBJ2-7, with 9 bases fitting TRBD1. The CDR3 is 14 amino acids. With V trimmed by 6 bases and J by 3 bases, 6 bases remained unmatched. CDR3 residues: CASRMGQGSYEQYF. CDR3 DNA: TGTGCCAGCAGAATGGGACAGGGAAGCTACGAGCAGTACTTC.

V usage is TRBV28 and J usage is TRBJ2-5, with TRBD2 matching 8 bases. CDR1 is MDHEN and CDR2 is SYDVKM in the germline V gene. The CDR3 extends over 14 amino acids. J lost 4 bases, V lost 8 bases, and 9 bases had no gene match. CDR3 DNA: TGTGCCAGCGTTGAAGCGGGAGCTAGAGAGACCCAGTACTTC. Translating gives CASVEAGARETQYF.

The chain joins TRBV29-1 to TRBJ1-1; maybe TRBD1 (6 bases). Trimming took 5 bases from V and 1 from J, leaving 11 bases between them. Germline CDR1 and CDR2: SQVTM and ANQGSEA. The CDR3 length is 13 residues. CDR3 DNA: TGCAGCGTTCAGGGGCTTAAGAACACTGAAGCTTTCTTT. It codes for CSVQGLKNTEAFF.

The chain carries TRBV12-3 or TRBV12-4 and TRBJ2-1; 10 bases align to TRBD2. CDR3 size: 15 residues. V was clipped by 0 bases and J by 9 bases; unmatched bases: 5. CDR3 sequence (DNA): TGTGCCAGCAGTTTAGCCAGCGGGGGGGCCCCTGAGCAGTTCTTC. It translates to CASSLASGGAPEQFF.

CDR3 nucleotides: TGTGCCAGCAGCGCCCGAGATACGCAGTATTTT. Amino acid sequence: CASSARDTQYF. This chain connects TRBV7-3 to TRBJ2-3; D gene unclear. The V gene's germline CDR1 is SGHTA and CDR2 FQGTGA. This CDR3 contains 11 residues. The V gene lost 5 bases and the J gene lost 5 bases, with 5 bases spanning the gap.

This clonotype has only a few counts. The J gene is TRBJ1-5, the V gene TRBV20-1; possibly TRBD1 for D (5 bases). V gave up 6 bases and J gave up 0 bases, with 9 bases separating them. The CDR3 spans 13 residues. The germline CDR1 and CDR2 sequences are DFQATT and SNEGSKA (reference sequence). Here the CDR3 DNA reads TGCAGTGCGTACAGGAATAGCAATCAGCCCCAGCATTTT. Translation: CSAYRNSNQPQHF.

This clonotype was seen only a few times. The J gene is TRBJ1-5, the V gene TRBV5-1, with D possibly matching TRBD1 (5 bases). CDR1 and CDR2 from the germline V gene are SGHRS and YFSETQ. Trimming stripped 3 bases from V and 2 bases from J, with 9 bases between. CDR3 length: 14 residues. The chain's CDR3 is CASSSGTGNQPQHF. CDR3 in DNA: TGCGCCAGCAGCTCCGGGACCGGCAATCAGCCCCAGCATTTT.

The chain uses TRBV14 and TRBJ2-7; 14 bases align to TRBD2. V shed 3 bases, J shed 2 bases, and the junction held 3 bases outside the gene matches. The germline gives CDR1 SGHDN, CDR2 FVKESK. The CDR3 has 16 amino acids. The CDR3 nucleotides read TGTGCCAGCAGCCACCCGGGACTAGCGGGGGCCTACGAGCAGTACTTC. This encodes CASSHPGLAGAYEQYF.

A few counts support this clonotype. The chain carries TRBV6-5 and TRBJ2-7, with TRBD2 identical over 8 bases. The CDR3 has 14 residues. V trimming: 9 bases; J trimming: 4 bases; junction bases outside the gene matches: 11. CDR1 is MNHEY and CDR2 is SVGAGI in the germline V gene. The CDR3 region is CASSKGGGSYEQYF. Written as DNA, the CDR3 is TGTGCCAGTTCAAAGGGCGGGGGGTCGTACGAGCAGTACTTC.

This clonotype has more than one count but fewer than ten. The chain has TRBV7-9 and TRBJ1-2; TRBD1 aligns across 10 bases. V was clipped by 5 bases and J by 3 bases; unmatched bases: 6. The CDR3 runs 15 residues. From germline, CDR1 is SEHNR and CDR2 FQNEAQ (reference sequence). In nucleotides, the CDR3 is TGTGCCAGCAGCGCAGACAGGGGGCTAGACTATGGCTACACCTTC. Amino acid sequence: CASSADRGLDYGYTF.

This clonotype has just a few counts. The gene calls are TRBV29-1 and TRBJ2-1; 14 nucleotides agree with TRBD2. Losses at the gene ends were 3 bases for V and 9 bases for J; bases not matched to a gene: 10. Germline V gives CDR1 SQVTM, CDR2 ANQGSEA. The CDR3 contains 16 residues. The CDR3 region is CSVDLGLAGARGEQFF. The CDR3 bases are TGCAGCGTTGATTTGGGACTAGCGGGGGCCCGCGGTGAGCAGTTCTTC.

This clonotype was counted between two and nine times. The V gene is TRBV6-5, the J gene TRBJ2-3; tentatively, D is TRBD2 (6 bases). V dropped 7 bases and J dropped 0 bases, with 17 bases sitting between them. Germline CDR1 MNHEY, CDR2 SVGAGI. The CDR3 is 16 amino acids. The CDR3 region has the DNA TGTGCCAGCACCGCCCTTAGCGGACTAAGCACAGATACGCAGTATTTT. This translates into CASTALSGLSTDTQYF.

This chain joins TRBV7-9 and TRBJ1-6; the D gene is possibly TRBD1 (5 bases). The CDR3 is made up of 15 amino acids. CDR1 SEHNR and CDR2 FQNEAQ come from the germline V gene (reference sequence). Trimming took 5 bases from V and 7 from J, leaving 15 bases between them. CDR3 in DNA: TGTGCCAGCAGCCAACCCCGGGCAGGGAATTCACCCCTCCACTTT. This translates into CASSQPRAGNSPLHF.

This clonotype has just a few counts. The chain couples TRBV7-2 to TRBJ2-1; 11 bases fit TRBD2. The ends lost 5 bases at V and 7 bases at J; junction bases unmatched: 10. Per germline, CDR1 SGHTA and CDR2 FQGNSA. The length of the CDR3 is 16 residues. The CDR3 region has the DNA TGTGCCAGCAGCCTTCCTAGCGGGGGGACGGCAAATGAGCAGTTCTTC. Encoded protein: CASSLPSGGTANEQFF.